The clone carrying this T cell receptor beta chain came up many times. The sample carries other DNA sequences with the same CDR3. This sample was taken from a study of blood T cell repertoires in COVID-19. Study at large: Sources were T cells, B-cell-depleted T cells, or PBMCs; the material itself was cDNA or gDNA.

Original processing methods: Amplification of reference gene primers was used by the study to estimate nucleated cell counts. Here immunoSEQ multiplex PCR was the method, and the copy in TCRdb shows in-frame clones only, minus some. For V, J and clone size, that table is used; D and trimming come from the DNA. Of 65,000 to 90,000 clones listed, around three quarters are singletons. The CDR3 runs 13 residues. The trim removed 6 bases at V and 3 bases at J, leaving 5 bases unmatched. This sequence was found in a man aged 60 to 69 with active or convalescent COVID-19. The rearrangement links TRBV12-3 or TRBV12-4 to TRBJ2-7; 7 nucleotides agree with TRBD1. The sequenced material came from peripheral blood. The CDR3, as DNA: TGTGCCAGCAGCCGAAACAGGGGCTACGAGCAGTACTTC. It translates to CASSRNRGYEQYF.